Listed below are T cell receptor beta chains from one sample, sequenced in a study of cytomegalovirus exposure and HLA in healthy donors. The repertoire was sequenced with immunoSEQ multiplex PCR; TCRdb's copy has only in-frame clones and lacks some. Of about 130,000 clones listed, just under 85% are singletons. The sequenced sample consisted of PBMCs. Receptor source: a man between 25 and 39 years old in good health and CMV-seropositive. CDR3s include the opening cysteine and the closing phenylalanine or tryptophan. A D gene is named only where the DNA matches it firmly. The size field is filled for only some rows; it gives once, few, many or a size class.

j_call v_call d_call clone_size cdr3_nt cdr3_aa
TRBJ2-2 TRBV4-2 . . TGTGCCAGCAGCCAAGGACCGGGAGTTTACGGGGAGCTGTTTTTT CASSQGPGVYGELFF
TRBJ2-2 TRBV7-9 . . TGTGCCAGCAGCTTACTTGGGGCTCTTATGGGGGAGCTGTTTTTT CASSLLGALMGELFF
TRBJ1-4 TRBV7-3 . . TGTGCCAGCAGCTTAATTGGGGTGGGGGGTAAAACTAATGAAAAACTGTTTTTT CASSLIGVGGKTNEKLFF
TRBJ1-1 TRBV7-8 TRBD1 . TGTGCCAGCAGGACCGGGACAGTCTCTCCGAGGACTGAAGCTTTCTTT CASRTGTVSPRTEAFF
TRBJ2-5 TRBV9 TRBD2 once TGTGCCAGCAGCTATAGCGGGGGCGAAGAGACCCAGTACTTC CASSYSGGEETQYF
TRBJ1-2 TRBV18 TRBD1 . TGTGCCAGCTCTTCAGGGGGCACAGGGGGCGACACCTTC CASSSGGTGGDTF
TRBJ1-2 TRBV4-2 . . TGTGCCAGCAGCCAAGTGCGACAGCTGAAAGACTACACCTTC CASSQVRQLKDYTF
TRBJ2-1 TRBV9 . . TGTGCCAGCAGCCCGGGGGGCATGGGTTGGAATGAGCAGTTCTTC CASSPGGMGWNEQFF
TRBJ2-7 TRBV18 . . TGTGCCAGCTCACTTGGTCAGGAACTCTACGAGCAGTACTTC CASSLGQELYEQYF
TRBJ2-5 TRBV11-3 TRBD2 . TGTGCCAGCAGCTTAGGTAGCGGGGGGGCCGGGGAGACCCAGTACTTC CASSLGSGGAGETQYF
TRBJ2-1 TRBV7-2 . once TGTGCCAGCAGCCGAGGGGGAATCCAATACAATGAGCAGTTCTTC CASSRGGIQYNEQFF
TRBJ2-7 TRBV30 TRBD2 once TGTGCCTGGAGTTCGCAGCTTACGGGACTAGCGGGAGGAGAGCAGTACTTC CAWSSQLTGLAGGEQYF
TRBJ1-4 TRBV6-5 . . TGTGCCAGCAGTTACTCTGGGGAGGGAGATGAAAAACTGTTTTTT CASSYSGEGDEKLFF
TRBJ2-1 TRBV19 . . TGTGCCAGTAGTATGGTTGACAGCCCTATAGGCAATGAGCAGTTCTTC CASSMVDSPIGNEQFF
TRBJ2-7 TRBV18 TRBD2 . TGTGCCAGCTCACCACCGATGGGGAGGGCAGTCGAGCAGTACTTC CASSPPMGRAVEQYF
TRBJ2-7 TRBV13 . few TGTGCCAGCAGCTTAGGCGGGGTCTACGAGCAGTACTTC CASSLGGVYEQYF
TRBJ1-6 TRBV10-3 . . TGTGCATGCGCAGGGGAGGGGGGTTCACCCCTCCACTTT CACAGEGGSPLHF
TRBJ2-5 TRBV5-4 TRBD2 once TGTGCCAGCAGTCCACTAGCGGACCAAGAGACCCAGTACTTC CASSPLADQETQYF
TRBJ1-2 TRBV9 TRBD1 . TGTGCCAGCAGCGATTATGGGGACAGTGGACATGGCTACACCTTC CASSDYGDSGHGYTF
TRBJ1-5 TRBV6-5 TRBD1 . TGTGCCAGCAGCCCTCAACAGGGGGCAGGGCAGCCCCAGCATTTT CASSPQQGAGQPQHF
TRBJ2-7 TRBV27 . . TGTGCCAGCAGTCCCCACCCACTAGCCTACGAGCAGTACTTC CASSPHPLAYEQYF
TRBJ2-7 TRBV5-5 . . TGTGCCAGCAGCCTCTGGCGGGGATCCTACGAGCAGTACTTC CASSLWRGSYEQYF
TRBJ2-1 TRBV6-1 . . TGTGCCAGCAGTGAAAGAGCGGAAGAGCAGTTCTTC CASSERAEEQFF
TRBJ2-5 TRBV27 TRBD1 . TGTGCCAGCAGTTCGCGTAGGGACAGGGAAGAGACCCAGTACTTC CASSSRRDREETQYF
TRBJ1-1 TRBV7-2 . . TGTGCCAGCAGCGCTTACATGAACACTGAAGCTTTCTTT CASSAYMNTEAFF
TRBJ1-1 TRBV4-2 . once TGTGCCAGCAGCCAAGCTCTGAGAATGAACACTGAAGCTTTCTTT CASSQALRMNTEAFF
TRBJ1-2 TRBV6-5 TRBD1 . TGTGCCAGCAGACCGCCCGGGACAGGGAACTATGGCTACACCTTC CASRPPGTGNYGYTF
TRBJ2-1 TRBV5-1 TRBD2 . TGCGCCAGCAGCCTTAGACTAGCGGACTACAATGAGCAGTTCTTC CASSLRLADYNEQFF
TRBJ2-7 TRBV21-1 . . TGTGCCAGCAGTGGGCTAGCGGCCACCCCCTACGAGCAGTACTTC CASSGLAATPYEQYF